This is a list of T cell receptor beta chains from one sample in a study of control samples from healthy donors and cancer patients. The assay was immunoSEQ multiplex PCR, and TCRdb's table has in-frame clones only and misses some. The data contain about 61,000 clones, roughly 89% of them singletons. Sequencing input: PBMCs. The receptors here all came from a man aged 55 to 70 with colorectal cancer. CDR3s include the opening cysteine and the closing phenylalanine or tryptophan. The D gene is left open where the match is weak. Clone size is shown for a subset of rows, as once, few, many or a class of expanded clone.

d_call	j_call	cdr3_length	v_call	clone_size	cdr3_nt	cdr3_aa
.	TRBJ2-5	16	TRBV5-1	.	TGCGCCAGCAGCTTGGCCGGCGGAGTCGTTGGGGAGACCCAGTACTTC	CASSLAGGVVGETQYF
TRBD1	TRBJ2-6	18	TRBV4-1	.	TGCGCCAGCAGCCAAGTATGGACAGGGGGGACTGGGGCCAACGTCCTGACTTTC	CASSQVWTGGTGANVLTF
.	TRBJ2-1	15	TRBV2	.	TGTGCCAGCAGGGCTGACAACGGGGCCTACAATGAGCAGTTCTTC	CASRADNGAYNEQFF
TRBD2	TRBJ2-1	17	TRBV9	.	TGTGCCAGCAGCGGAAAACCGGGACTAGCGGGAATCAATGAGCAGTTCTTC	CASSGKPGLAGINEQFF
TRBD1	TRBJ2-7	14	TRBV4-1	.	TGCGCCAGCAGCCAGTGGACAGGGGCCGACGAGCAGTACTTC	CASSQWTGADEQYF
TRBD1	TRBJ1-2	16	TRBV7-2	.	TGTGCCAGCAGCCCACGACAGGGAGGGTTTAACTATGGCTACACCTTC	CASSPRQGGFNYGYTF
TRBD1	TRBJ2-3	15	TRBV19	.	TGTGCCAGTAAACGGGGCAGGGGGTGGACAGATACGCAGTATTTT	CASKRGRGWTDTQYF
.	TRBJ1-5	16	TRBV6-6	.	TGTGCCAGCAGCTACGGGAGGAACAGGGAGGGTCAGCCCCAGCATTTT	CASSYGRNREGQPQHF
.	TRBJ2-6	17	TRBV28	.	TGTGCCAGCATCGGGCGGGGCGCTGGGGCTGGGGCCAACGTCCTGACTTTC	CASIGRGAGAGANVLTF
.	TRBJ1-4	12	TRBV6-6	.	TGTGCCAGCAGTTACTCGAACGAAAAACTGTTTTTT	CASSYSNEKLFF
.	TRBJ1-4	14	TRBV7-2	few	TGTGCCAGCAGCCCCTGGTCAGGCGGGGAAAAACTGTTTTTT	CASSPWSGGEKLFF
.	TRBJ1-2	14	TRBV19	.	TGTGCCAGTAGTCCAAGGGGGGCCCGGGATGGCTACACCTTC	CASSPRGARDGYTF
.	TRBJ2-7	15	TRBV5-5	.	TGTGCCAGCAGCTCCCGGGACACCTACTCCTACGAGCAGTACTTC	CASSSRDTYSYEQYF
.	TRBJ2-5	13	TRBV4-2	.	TGTGCCAGCAGCCAAGATCCCACGGGGACCCAGTACTTC	CASSQDPTGTQYF
.	TRBJ2-3	14	TRBV7-9	.	TGTGCCAGCACCCCCAGGGCAGGGCCAGATACGCAGTATTTT	CASTPRAGPDTQYF
.	TRBJ2-1	17	TRBV9	.	TGTGCCAGCACCTCACCCAGGGGGGGCAGCTCCTACAATGAGCAGTTCTTC	CASTSPRGGSSYNEQFF
.	TRBJ2-7	13	TRBV10-3	.	TGTGCCATCAGTGAGTCTAGAGGAGGGGAGCAGTACTTC	CAISESRGGEQYF
.	TRBJ1-5	14	TRBV19	.	TGTGCCAGTAGTATTCGGGGGGGGAATACGGCCCAGCATTTT	CASSIRGGNTAQHF
TRBD1	TRBJ2-2	20	TRBV6-1	.	TGTGCCAGCAGTGAAAGGGGGCGAGCTACTTCCACATGGAACACCGGGGAGCTGTTTTTT	CASSERGRATSTWNTGELFF
.	TRBJ2-1	13	TRBV5-6	once	TGTGCCAGCAGCTTGGACCTCCTTGGGAAGCAGTTCTTC	CASSLDLLGKQFF
.	TRBJ2-7	16	TRBV5-4	.	TGTGCCAGCAGCTTGGGCGGGACAGCGGGCCTATACGAGCAGTACTTC	CASSLGGTAGLYEQYF
.	TRBJ1-6	17	TRBV6-1	few	TGTGCCAGCAGTGAAAGGGGCAGGAGCTCCTATAATTCACCCCTCCACTTT	CASSERGRSSYNSPLHF
TRBD1	TRBJ1-5	11	TRBV28	.	TGTGCCAGCAGGGGGGACAGAGAGTGGCATTTT	CASRGDREWHF
TRBD1	TRBJ2-1	15	TRBV7-8	.	TGTGCCAGCAGCTTCCTCGACAGGGGGCTAGGGGAGCAGTTCTTC	CASSFLDRGLGEQFF
.	TRBJ2-1	12	TRBV10-1	.	TGCGCCAGCAGTGAGACCAGGGTGGCGCAGTTCTTC	CASSETRVAQFF
TRBD2	TRBJ2-1	15	TRBV6-2/TRBV6-3	.	TGTGCCAGCAGTAGGACTAGCGGGGCCTACAATGAGCAGTTCTTC	CASSRTSGAYNEQFF
.	TRBJ1-2	13	TRBV30	.	TGTGCCTGGACCCCCCCGGGTGGTTTCAGCTACACCTTC	CAWTPPGGFSYTF
.	TRBJ1-2	13	TRBV6-5	.	TGTGCCACCCAGGACAGATTAAACTATGGCTACACCTTC	CATQDRLNYGYTF
.	TRBJ2-1	19	TRBV4-3	.	TGCGCCAGCAGCCCATCGACAGGGCTTTACGGGGGGGCCTACAATGAGCAGTTCTTC	CASSPSTGLYGGAYNEQFF
TRBD2	TRBJ2-5	14	TRBV4-1	.	TGCGCCAGCAGCCAGGGAGCGGGGCAGGAGACCCAGTACTTC	CASSQGAGQETQYF
TRBD1	TRBJ2-4	19	TRBV7-9	.	TGTGCCAGCAGCCCCCCCCTCGGGACAGGGGACGGAGCCAAAAACATTCAGTACTTC	CASSPPLGTGDGAKNIQYF
.	TRBJ1-2	15	TRBV6-5	.	TGTGCCAGCAGTTACTCGAACGTGGGTATAAGAGGCTACACCTTC	CASSYSNVGIRGYTF
TRBD1	TRBJ1-3	15	TRBV19	.	TGTGCCAGTAGTGCCCGGACAGGGTCTGGAAACACCATATATTTT	CASSARTGSGNTIYF
.	TRBJ1-5	12	TRBV7-9	.	TGTGCCAGCAGCTTTCTCTCTCAGCCCCAGCATTTT	CASSFLSQPQHF
TRBD1	TRBJ2-2	15	TRBV9	.	TGTGCCAGCAGCGAATGGGGACAGTCCGCCGGGGAGCTGTTTTTT	CASSEWGQSAGELFF
.	TRBJ1-6	14	TRBV7-9	.	TGTGCCAGCAGCCCCGGACACAATAATTCACCCCTCCACTTT	CASSPGHNNSPLHF
.	TRBJ1-2	11	TRBV5-1	.	TGCGCCAGCGCAGAGGGTGAAGGCTACACCTTC	CASAEGEGYTF
.	TRBJ1-3	13	TRBV30	.	TGTGCCTGGAGTGTCGGGCGGGAAAACACCATATATTTT	CAWSVGRENTIYF
TRBD2	TRBJ2-7	15	TRBV5-1	.	TGCGCCAGCAAGCTAGCGGGGGGGGAGGGCTACGAGCAGTACTTC	CASKLAGGEGYEQYF
.	TRBJ1-1	11	TRBV5-6	.	TGTGCCAGCAGCTGGGACACTGAAGCTTTCTTT	CASSWDTEAFF
.	TRBJ2-7	12	TRBV21-1	.	TGTGCCAGCAGCGGTGGGGAGGGGGAGCAGTACTTC	CASSGGEGEQYF
.	TRBJ1-6	13	TRBV19	once	TGTGCCAGTAGTATCGAGGGCCTACTCCCCCTCCACTTT	CASSIEGLLPLHF
.	TRBJ1-1	16	TRBV6-7	once	TGTGCCACCGAGCCCTGGACGGGATGGGTGGACACTGAAGCTTTCTTT	CATEPWTGWVDTEAFF
TRBD2	TRBJ2-4	17	TRBV4-2	.	TGTGCCAGCAGCCAAGATTATGCAGCGGGGGCCAAAAACATTCAGTACTTC	CASSQDYAAGAKNIQYF
.	TRBJ1-5	15	TRBV27	.	TGTGCCAGCAGTTTAAAGGCCTATAGCAATCAGCCCCAGCATTTT	CASSLKAYSNQPQHF
.	TRBJ2-7	15	TRBV13	.	TGTGCCAGCAGCTTATCCGGGGGGCCGACCTACGAGCAGTACTTC	CASSLSGGPTYEQYF
.	TRBJ1-4	19	TRBV3-1/TRBV3-2	.	TGTGCCAGCAGCCAAGGCCGCCGTGTAGGAGGGCGGAGTAATGAAAAACTGTTTTTT	CASSQGRRVGGRSNEKLFF
.	TRBJ1-2	14	TRBV5-8	.	TGTGCCAGCAGCTTCGGAAACTTTAACTATGGCTACACCTTC	CASSFGNFNYGYTF
TRBD1	TRBJ2-2	14	TRBV25-1	.	TGTGCCAGCAGGGGGACAGCGAACACCGGGGAGCTGTTTTTT	CASRGTANTGELFF
.	TRBJ2-7	12	TRBV28	few	TGTGCCAGCAGTTTTCTAACAGACGAGCAGTACTTC	CASSFLTDEQYF
.	TRBJ2-5	15	TRBV7-2	.	TGTGCCAGCAGCTCTACAGTTTCCCGCAAGAGGACCCAGTACTTC	CASSSTVSRKRTQYF
.	TRBJ1-4	15	TRBV5-6	.	TGTGCCAGCAGTCTCACCGGGGCCGAAGGGGAAAAACTGTTTTTT	CASSLTGAEGEKLFF
.	TRBJ2-7	17	TRBV11-2	.	TGTGCCAGCAGCCCCAGTAGTTTGGGGCAGAGTACCTACGAGCAGTACTTC	CASSPSSLGQSTYEQYF
TRBD2	TRBJ2-7	13	TRBV6-2/TRBV6-3	once	TGTGCCAGCAGTTATAGCGGGGGGGGCCGAAAGTACTTC	CASSYSGGGRKYF
.	TRBJ2-1	11	TRBV6-1	.	TGTGCCAGCAGTGAGGGGGTGTCGCAGTTCTTC	CASSEGVSQFF
.	TRBJ2-1	13	TRBV14	.	TGTGCCAGCAGCACGCAGGGTTACAATGAGCAGTTCTTC	CASSTQGYNEQFF
.	TRBJ1-5	17	TRBV6-2/TRBV6-3	few	TGTGCCAGCAGTTACTCAATGCGTAAGGCCTTGGGGCAGCCCCAGCATTTT	CASSYSMRKALGQPQHF
TRBD1	TRBJ1-6	15	TRBV6-1	few	TGTGCCAGCAGTGAAGAGGATACAGGGGGTTCACCCCTCCACTTT	CASSEEDTGGSPLHF
TRBD1	TRBJ1-6	15	TRBV7-9	.	TGTGCCAGCAGCTTAGTAACAGGGGTAGGTTCACCCCTCCACTTT	CASSLVTGVGSPLHF